These 13 T cell receptor beta chains came from one sample sequenced in a study of T-cell reconstitution after alpha-beta-depleted transplantation in children. Preparation of the TCRbeta library was carried out with unique molecular identifiers. TCRdb processed the PCR reads anew with MiXCR; each CDR3 protein has one entry. The sample records about a million distinct CDR3 sequences, roughly 29% being singletons. Sequenced material: PBMCs, mostly from graft donor cells, taken 360 days after TCRalphabeta/CD19-depleted stem cell transplant. The receptors shown here come from a boy in the first two years of life who had a stem cell transplant for SCID, so the T cells may come from the graft donor.

Only a few counts were recorded for this clonotype. The chain recombines TRBV5-1 with TRBJ2-1, with D unclear. The CDR3 is made up of 16 amino acids. The V end was cut by 0 bases, the J end by 4 bases, with 14 bases between. Per germline, CDR1 SGHRS and CDR2 YFSETQ. The CDR3 nucleotides are TGCGCCAGCAGCTTGGGCAGGCCGTATGAGTACAATGAGCAGTTCTTC. This codes for CASSLGRPYEYNEQFF. Full variable domain (rest looked up from reference TRBV5-1 and TRBJ2-1): KAGVTQTPRYLIKTRGQQVTLSCSPISGHRSVSWYQQTPGQGLQFLFEYFSETQRNKGNFPGRFSGRQFSNSRSEMNVSTLELGDSALYLCASSLGRPYEYNEQFFGPGTRLTVL.

The table lists this clonotype with a few counts. The V gene is TRBV5-1, the J gene TRBJ2-7; 10 nucleotides match TRBD1. The CDR3 spans 19 residues. After removal of 3 bases from V and 0 bases from J, the junction contained 15 bases not matched to a gene. The germline gives CDR1 SGHRS, CDR2 YFSETQ. In DNA form, the CDR3 reads TGCGCCAGCAGCTATTCCGGGACAGGGGCCAAAGAGAGCTCCTACGAGCAGTACTTC. Its translation is CASSYSGTGAKESSYEQYF.

This sequence joins TRBV25-1 and TRBJ1-4; perhaps TRBD1 as D (5 bases). The CDR3 length is 13 residues. V was cut by 4 bases and J by 14 bases, with 17 bases left in between. The germline gives CDR1 MGHDK, CDR2 SYGVNS. The CDR3 protein is CASSASGGGRLFF. DNA for the CDR3: TGTGCCAGCAGTGCGTCAGGCGGGGGTAGGCTGTTTTTT.

In this sample, this clonotype turned up once. The rearrangement links TRBV20-1 to TRBJ2-3; TRBD2 matches 10 bases. The CDR3 contains 16 residues. Trimming at V came to 1 base and at J to 1 base, leaving 5 bases not matched to a gene. Germline CDR1 is DFQATT and CDR2 is SNEGSKA (reference sequence). CDR3 bases: TGCAGTGCTAGAGGTTTTAGCGGGGGGTGCACAGATACGCAGTATTTT. Protein: CSARGFSGGCTDTQYF.

This clonotype was observed once. This sequence joins TRBV25-1 and TRBJ1-1, with D unclear. The V gene's germline CDR1 is MGHDK and CDR2 SYGVNS. Trimming shortened V by 1 base and J by 0 bases, and 15 bases separated the two germline ends. The CDR3 totals 17 residues. CDR3 in amino acids: CASSEWETGQLNTEAFF. The CDR3 region has the DNA TGTGCCAGCAGTGAATGGGAAACCGGGCAGCTGAACACTGAAGCTTTCTTT.

The V call is TRBV6-5, the J call TRBJ1-2; 7 nucleotides align to TRBD1. This CDR3 has 14 amino acids. Germline CDR1 and CDR2: MNHEY and SVGAGI. J lost 4 bases, V lost 0 bases, and 2 bases had no gene match. The CDR3 reads CASSYSGDSYGYTF. DNA of the CDR3: TGTGCCAGCAGTTACTCAGGGGACAGCTATGGCTACACCTTC.

The chain is built from TRBV5-1 and TRBJ2-5; 9 positions match TRBD1. The germline gives CDR1 SGHRS, CDR2 YFSETQ. With 9 bases clipped from V and 2 bases from J, the junction kept 11 bases outside the gene matches. The CDR3 loop spans 15 amino acids. The CDR3 DNA is TGCGCCACCCAGTCCGGGACAGGGTTTCAAGAGACCCAGTACTTC. Amino acid sequence: CATQSGTGFQETQYF.

This chain connects TRBV12-3 or TRBV12-4 to TRBJ2-5, with TRBD1 matching over 10 bases. J was trimmed by 5 bases and V by 2 bases; bases with no gene match: 5. The CDR3 totals 15 residues. The CDR3 sequence is CASSLRQGAWETQYF. CDR3 bases: TGTGCCAGCAGTTTACGACAGGGGGCTTGGGAGACCCAGTACTTC.

The CDR3 DNA sequence: TGCGCCAGCGGAACAGGTGCCGAGAGTGTCGGGGAGCTGTTTTTT. This gives the protein CASGTGAESVGELFF. V and J are TRBV5-1 and TRBJ2-2; D might be TRBD1 (5 bases). The CDR3 has 15 amino acids. Looked up from germline, CDR1 is SGHRS and CDR2 is YFSETQ. V shed 7 bases and J shed 7 bases, with 20 bases lying between them.

This clonotype was recorded a few times. This chain joins TRBV29-1 and TRBJ1-1; a weak D match, TRBD1 (5 bases). The CDR3 consists of 14 residues. Germline loops: CDR1 SQVTM, CDR2 ANQGSEA. Between the trimmed V and J ends, which lost 7 bases and 5 bases, there was a span of 20 bases. The CDR3 here is CSAARQGLGTEAFF. In DNA form, the CDR3 reads TGCAGCGCAGCTAGGCAGGGACTGGGGACTGAAGCTTTCTTT.

This clonotype appeared a few times. This chain joins TRBV5-1 and TRBJ2-5; the match to TRBD1 covers 7 bases. The CDR3 sequence is 15 residues long. Germline V lookup: CDR1 SGHRS, CDR2 YFSETQ. The V gene end was trimmed by 1 base and the J gene end by 0 bases; junction bases not matched to a gene: 3. DNA for the CDR3: TGCGCCAGCAGCTTGAGACAGGGTTACCAAGAGACCCAGTACTTC. It specifies CASSLRQGYQETQYF.

The CDR3 DNA reads as TGCAGTGCTAGTAATTCGGTTAACACCGGGGAGCTGTTTTTT. This encodes CSASNSVNTGELFF. The chain carries TRBV20-1 and TRBJ2-2; D gene ambiguous. The CDR3 loop spans 14 amino acids. With 3 bases removed from V and 2 bases from J, the gap between germline ends came to 10 bases. Germline V gives CDR1 DFQATT, CDR2 SNEGSKA (reference sequence).

V usage is TRBV20-1 and J usage is TRBJ2-7, with 8 bases that match TRBD2. This CDR3 contains 15 residues. Trimming cost V 6 bases and J 2 bases; bases outside gene matches: 12. CDR1 DFQATT and CDR2 SNEGSKA come from the germline V gene (reference sequence). CDR3 residues: CSARGGRGVTYEQYF. DNA of the CDR3: TGCAGTGCCAGGGGAGGGCGGGGGGTTACCTACGAGCAGTACTTC.